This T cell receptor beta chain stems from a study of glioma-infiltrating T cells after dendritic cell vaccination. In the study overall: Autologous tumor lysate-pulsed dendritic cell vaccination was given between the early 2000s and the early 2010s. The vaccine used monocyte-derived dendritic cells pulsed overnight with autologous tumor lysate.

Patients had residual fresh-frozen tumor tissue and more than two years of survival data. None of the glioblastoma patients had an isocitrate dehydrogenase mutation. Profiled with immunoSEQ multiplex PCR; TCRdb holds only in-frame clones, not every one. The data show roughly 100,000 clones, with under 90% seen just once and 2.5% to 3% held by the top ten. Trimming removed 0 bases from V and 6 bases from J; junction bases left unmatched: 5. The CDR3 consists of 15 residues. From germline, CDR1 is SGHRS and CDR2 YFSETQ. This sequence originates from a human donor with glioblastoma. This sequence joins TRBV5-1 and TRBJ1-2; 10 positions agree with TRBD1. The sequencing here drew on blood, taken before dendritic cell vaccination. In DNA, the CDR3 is TGCGCCAGCAGCTTGGCGGGACAGGGGTGGGATGGCTACACCTTC. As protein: CASSLAGQGWDGYTF.